The clone carrying this TCR beta chain has just one count. This sample was included in a study of blood T cell repertoires in COVID-19. Participant ages covered about 18 to 100 years across 24 US areas. Original data processing: Reference gene primer amplification yielded estimated nucleated cell counts. Assay used: immunoSEQ multiplex PCR; TCRdb lists only in-frame clones, some missing. For V, J and clone size, that table is used; D and trimming come from the DNA. The repertoire has 250,000 or so clones, roughly 89% of them found once; the top ten carry roughly 9%. The TCR sequence derives from a man between 35 and 55 years old who had recovered from COVID-19. Material: PBMCs or T cells enriched from blood (not recorded which).

CDR3 amino acids: CASRLDSLEETQYF. The CDR3 DNA reads TGTGCCAGCAGGCTGGACAGCCTCGAAGAGACCCAGTACTTC. The chain couples TRBV6-5 to TRBJ2-5; a possible D gene is TRBD1 (6 bases). Trimming took 6 bases from V and 3 from J, leaving 14 bases between them. This CDR3 is 14 amino acids long. The germline CDR1 and CDR2 sequences are MNHEY and SVGAGI.